The 21 T cell receptor beta chains reported below all come from one sample, sequenced in a study of cytotoxic CD8 clonotypes in ibrutinib-treated CLL (dated by TCRdb to the early 2020s). According to the study, the label for this sample's time point signals: approximately 25 months on ibrutinib. Receptors were amplified or captured by the immunoSEQ multiplex PCR assay. Imported from immuneACCESS, the table was reduced by TCRdb to in-frame sequences with V and J called. These copies leave out some clones; in studies compared against another copy, an unresolved V gene accounts for under half, and the cause of the remainder is not known. For this sample there are 150,000 to 250,000 clones; about 72% appear just once. Around 15% of the sample is in the top ten clones. Sequencing used PBMCs, obtained after 24 months of ibrutinib treatment. The receptor set was obtained from a human donor with chronic lymphocytic leukemia.

V and J are TRBV19 and TRBJ2-2; D is unresolved. CDR3 length: 13 amino acids. The V and J ends lost 7 bases and 4 bases respectively, with 10 bases between them. The germline V gene encodes CDR1 LNHDA and CDR2 SQIVND (reference sequence). The CDR3 region is CASMKWSTGELFF. CDR3 nucleotide sequence: TGTGCCAGTATGAAGTGGTCCACCGGGGAGCTGTTTTTT.

The rearrangement links TRBV5-4 to TRBJ1-2, with D unclear. V was cut by 5 bases and J by 4 bases, with 12 bases left in between. Germline lookup yields CDR1 SGHNT and CDR2 YYREEE (reference sequence). The CDR3 consists of 13 residues. Here the CDR3 reads CASSRIFGYGYTF. The CDR3 DNA sequence: TGTGCCAGCAGTCGGATTTTCGGCTATGGCTACACCTTC. Full variable domain (rest looked up from reference TRBV5-4 and TRBJ1-2): ETGVTQSPTHLIKTRGQQVTLRCSSQSGHNTVSWYQQALGQGPQFIFQYYREEENGRGNFPPRFSGLQFPNYSSELNVNALELDDSALYLCASSRIFGYGYTFGSGTRLTVV.

This rearrangement joins TRBV25-1 to TRBJ2-1, with TRBD1 matching over 8 bases. V lost 7 bases and J lost 0; bases outside the gene matches: 2. Germline-derived CDR1 and CDR2 are MGHDK and SYGVNS. The CDR3 loop spans 14 amino acids. CDR3 DNA: TGTGCCAGCACTACAGGGGGCTCCTACAATGAGCAGTTCTTC. Amino acids: CASTTGGSYNEQFF.

The CDR3 DNA reads TGTGCCAGCAGCTTGGGGCCGGGACTAGCGGGAGGGACTGACGAGCAGTACTTC. The encoded protein is CASSLGPGLAGGTDEQYF. The chain uses TRBV5-4 and TRBJ2-7; 16 bases match TRBD2. CDR1 is SGHNT and CDR2 is YYREEE in the germline V gene (reference sequence). The V and J ends lost 0 bases and 5 bases, in that order; junction bases with no gene match: 8. The CDR3 extends over 18 amino acids.

Points on this clone: Sequence at one end of the junction differs from germline and may be a read error. J is TRBJ1-4 and V is TRBV7-7; weak D call: TRBD1 (6 bases). The CDR3 loop spans 18 amino acids. CDR1 is SSHAT and CDR2 is FNYEAQ in the germline V gene (reference sequence). CDR3 DNA sequence: TGTGCTAGCAGCTTACGCCCCCCAGGGGACGGAACTAATGAAAAACTGTTTTTT. Amino acids: CASSLRPPGDGTNEKLFF.

V usage is TRBV6-5 and J usage is TRBJ2-7; tentatively, D is TRBD2 (5 bases). Trimming pared 2 bases from V and 4 bases from J, leaving 12 bases between. The CDR3 loop spans 14 amino acids. The germline V gene has CDR1 MNHEY and CDR2 SVGAGI. The CDR3 sequence is CASSYTDGDYEQYF. In nucleotides, the CDR3 is TGTGCCAGCAGTTACACAGACGGGGATTACGAGCAGTACTTC.

This chain links TRBV11-1 with TRBJ1-3; D remains unclear. Trimming stripped 5 bases from V and 0 bases from J, with 14 bases between. The germline gives CDR1 SGHAT, CDR2 FQDESV (reference sequence). This CDR3 contains 16 residues. The DNA of the CDR3 is TGTGCCAGCAGCCCAGCTGGACGGATCTCTGGAAACACCATATATTTT. Its protein is CASSPAGRISGNTIYF.

The chain combines TRBV7-6 with TRBJ2-1, with TRBD2 as a possible D gene (5 bases). Trimming pared 5 bases from V and 6 bases from J, leaving 17 bases between. The CDR3 has 15 amino acids. Germline CDR1 reads SGHVS; CDR2 reads FNYEAQ. The CDR3 is CASSRLVGRGNEQFF. In DNA, the CDR3 is TGTGCCAGCAGCCGATTAGTAGGTCGGGGCAATGAGCAGTTCTTC. Supplemented by reference TRBV7-6 and TRBJ2-1, the full variable domain reads GAGVSQSPRYKVTKRGQDVALRCDPISGHVSLYWYRQALGQGPEFLTYFNYEAQQDKSGLPNDRFSAERPEGSISTLTIQRTEQRDSAMYRCASSRLVGRGNEQFFGPGTRLTVL.

V and J are TRBV5-6 and TRBJ2-3, with D tentatively TRBD1 (5 bases). The CDR3 is 13 amino acids. The germline V and J ends were trimmed by 2 bases and 4 bases, with 8 bases remaining between them. Germline V gene data show CDR1 as SGHDT and CDR2 as YYEEEE. CDR3 loop: CASSFAGPDTQYF. CDR3 nucleotide sequence: TGTGCCAGCAGCTTCGCAGGGCCAGATACGCAGTATTTT.

The chain employs TRBV28 and TRBJ1-5, with 8 bases matching TRBD1. The CDR3 is made up of 19 amino acids. Germline CDR1 is MDHEN and CDR2 is SYDVKM. Trimming took 0 bases from V and 4 from J; bases not matched to a gene: 14. In DNA, the CDR3 is TGTGCCAGCAGTTTATGGTCCCTGGGGCGGGGGACAGGAAATCAGCCCCAGCATTTT. The encoded protein is CASSLWSLGRGTGNQPQHF.

The CDR3, as DNA: TGTGCCAGCACAGTTTCCGGGACTAGCGGACAAGAGACCCAGTACTTC. Amino acids: CASTVSGTSGQETQYF. The rearrangement links TRBV11-3 to TRBJ2-5; 11 nucleotides agree with TRBD2. Germline V lookup: CDR1 SGHNT, CDR2 YENEEA. V shed 7 bases and J 2 bases; nucleotides not matched to a gene: 9. This CDR3 has 16 amino acids.

This clone was recorded a few times. The CDR3 is CASSQEGGTAQPQHF. For the CDR3, the DNA is TGCGCCAGCAGCCAAGAAGGAGGGACGGCTCAGCCCCAGCATTTT. The chain has TRBV4-1 and TRBJ1-5, with D perhaps TRBD1 (5 bases). From germline, CDR1 is MGHRA and CDR2 YSYEKL. The CDR3 is made up of 15 amino acids. The V gene lost 0 bases and the J gene lost 6 bases, with 12 bases spanning the gap.

CDR3 nucleotides: TGCGCCAGCGTCGGGGGGACTAGCTCGTACAATGAGCAGTTCTTC. Translation gives CASVGGTSSYNEQFF. The chain is built from TRBV5-1 and TRBJ2-1, with 9 nucleotides matching TRBD2. The V gene end was trimmed by 7 bases and the J gene end by 4 bases; junction bases not matched to a gene: 9. In germline, CDR1 is SGHRS, CDR2 YFSETQ. The CDR3 is 15 amino acids.

The chain has TRBV18 and TRBJ1-2; no reliable D call. The CDR3 totals 12 residues. Trimming took off 3 bases at V and 7 bases at J, with 9 bases between the two ends. Germline-derived CDR1 and CDR2 are KGHSH and LQKENI. In DNA, the CDR3 is TGTGCCAGCTCACCTTATGAGGGTGGCTACACCTTC. It codes for CASSPYEGGYTF.

The chain uses TRBV9 and TRBJ2-1; D perhaps matches TRBD1 (5 bases). Per the germline V gene, CDR1 is SGDLS and CDR2 is YYNGEE. V lost 0 bases, J lost 0 bases, and 13 bases lay in between. The CDR3 is 17 amino acids. The CDR3 loop reads CASSVADTRNSYNEQFF. CDR3 nucleotide sequence: TGTGCCAGCAGCGTAGCGGACACCCGTAACTCCTACAATGAGCAGTTCTTC.

CDR3: CASSQNSGGTDTQYF. The CDR3 DNA sequence: TGCGCCAGCAGCCAGAACTCCGGAGGCACAGATACGCAGTATTTT. The chain uses TRBV4-3 and TRBJ2-3; D not certain. CDR3 length: 15 amino acids. The germline CDR1 and CDR2 sequences are LGHNA and YSLEER. V was cut by 3 bases and J by 1 base, with 11 bases left in between.

This rearrangement joins TRBV10-2 to TRBJ2-1; 7 bases fit TRBD2. CDR3 size: 16 residues. V was pared by 3 bases and J by 7 bases, with 12 bases of the junction left unmatched. Germline values: CDR1 WSHSY, CDR2 SAAADI. This CDR3 reads CASSDHLLAARNEQFF. The CDR3, as DNA: TGCGCCAGCAGTGACCACCTTCTAGCGGCCCGGAATGAGCAGTTCTTC.

In DNA, the CDR3 is TGTGCCAGTAGTCTCCCCACAGGAGCCTATGGCTACACCTTC. Encoded protein: CASSLPTGAYGYTF. This chain links TRBV19 with TRBJ1-2, with D possibly TRBD1 on 5 matching bases. This CDR3 has 14 amino acids. V was trimmed by 5 bases and J by 4 bases, leaving 14 bases between them. CDR1 is LNHDA and CDR2 is SQIVND in the germline V gene (reference sequence).

The J gene is TRBJ2-1, the V gene TRBV5-1, with 10 bases identical to TRBD2. The germline V gene has CDR1 SGHRS and CDR2 YFSETQ. The V segment lost 3 bases and the J segment 7 bases; nucleotides outside the gene matches: 16. The CDR3 has 18 residues. In DNA form, the CDR3 reads TGCGCCAGCAGCTCAGATCCCCCTAGCGGGAGAAGGGTGAATGAGCAGTTCTTC. Residues: CASSSDPPSGRRVNEQFF.

This sequence joins TRBV14 and TRBJ2-7; 11 nucleotides match TRBD1. The CDR3 extends over 16 amino acids. CDR1 SGHDN and CDR2 FVKESK come from the germline V gene. After removal of 0 bases from V and 7 bases from J, the junction contained 8 bases not matched to a gene. In nucleotides, the CDR3 is TGTGCCAGCAGCCAAGACTCGGGACAGGGGGTGTGGGAGCAGTACTTC. This encodes CASSQDSGQGVWEQYF.

This sequence joins TRBV29-1 and TRBJ2-3; D is unresolved. This CDR3 spans 14 amino acids. Germline CDR1 is SQVTM and CDR2 is ANQGSEA. V lost 7 bases and J 2 bases, leaving 16 bases between the germline ends. The CDR3 DNA reads as TGCAGCGCCTCCCACCCATGGGACACAGATACGCAGTATTTT. Amino acid sequence: CSASHPWDTDTQYF.